Ten or more counts support the clone carrying this T cell receptor (beta chain). TCRbeta library construction was performed incorporating unique molecular identifiers. A single record per CDR3 protein comes from TCRdb applying MiXCR to the PCR reads. The sample has 190,000 or so distinct CDR3 sequences, roughly 6.8% seen once. Germline V lookup: CDR1 SGHRS, CDR2 YFSETQ. Trimming stripped 1 base from V and 1 base from J, with 23 bases between. The CDR3 length is 19 residues. The sample originates from a study of T-cell reconstitution after alpha-beta-depleted transplantation in children. This TCR was recovered from a human donor who donated a stem cell graft to a child with Wiskott-Aldrich syndrome. This sequence joins TRBV5-1 and TRBJ2-5, with D maybe TRBD1 (6 bases). The sequences come from PBMCs from the stem cell graft donor, collected from the stem cell graft. Here the CDR3 reads CASSLRVRDNPYFQETQYF. CDR3 in DNA: TGCGCCAGCAGCTTGCGGGTCAGGGACAACCCGTACTTCCAAGAGACCCAGTACTTC.